This TCR beta chain was captured by sequencing in a study of cytomegalovirus exposure and HLA in healthy donors. Study conclusions and caveats: CMV serostatus was the only immune exposure information that was available. Some 150 TCR beta chains were listed as cytomegalovirus-associated. Earlier analysis found most TCR beta V segments productive about 90% or about 30% of the time.

Note on this clone: The antigen is undetermined.

Primers included in the PCR were 60 Vbeta and 13 Jbeta primers. Assay used: immunoSEQ multiplex PCR; TCRdb lists only in-frame clones, some missing. The table lists 100,000 to 150,000 clones, more than 75% of them singletons. The sequenced sample consisted of PBMCs. The sequence was obtained from a woman aged 55-75 years in good health and CMV-seropositive.

The CDR3: CAWRGTGGLRSYEQYF. CDR3 DNA: TGTGCCTGGAGGGGGACAGGGGGCCTTCGGTCCTACGAGCAGTACTTC. This chain links TRBV30 with TRBJ2-5, with 12 bases that match TRBD1. Gene TRBJ2-7 matches the end of the DNA better, so the J call may be wrong. The CDR3 loop spans 16 amino acids. Germline loops: CDR1 GTSNPN, CDR2 SVGIG (reference sequence).